The present entry profiles one T cell receptor (beta chain) with its context. The antigen is not known. The sample is drawn from a study of T cell responses to AZD1222 COVID-19 vaccine. Findings of the study overall: The study identified only a handful of AZD1222 recipients as seropositive at baseline. Mostly white British, mostly female donors; authors suggested clonal diversity may be underestimated. As reported, nearly half of all spike-specific TCRs target variant regions that are unmutated.

Only in-frame clones appear in the TCRdb table, and some are missing; sequencing was by immunoSEQ multiplex PCR. Of 110,000 to 150,000 clones in the sample, roughly 90% are singletons; the top ten hold 4.7%. This TCR came from an adult in good health. The sample was peripheral blood, taken on day 0 of AZD1222 vaccination.

The CDR3 DNA reads TGCGCCAGCAGCCACCTTTCGGGACAGGGGACTTCGCAGTATTTT. Encoded protein: CASSHLSGQGTSQYF. This chain uses TRBV4-1 with TRBJ2-3; 10 nucleotides match TRBD1. V shed 3 bases, J shed 10 bases, and the junction held 10 bases outside the gene matches. Germline CDR1 MGHRA, CDR2 YSYEKL. The CDR3 runs 15 residues.